The clone carrying this TCR beta chain showed up just a few times. This sample was taken from a study of cytomegalovirus exposure and HLA in healthy donors. Study at large: Approximately 200 million T cells yielded 110 million or so unique TCR beta sequences in earlier analysis.

Amplification used 60 Vbeta primers and 13 Jbeta primers. The assay was immunoSEQ multiplex PCR, and TCRdb's table has in-frame clones only and misses some. The table records about 120,000 clones, 70% to 85% of them present only once. Although they were nominally healthy when sampled, donors likely had unrecorded immune exposures. Germline CDR1 and CDR2: SGHTA and FQGNSA. Losses at the gene ends were 5 bases for V and 6 bases for J; bases not matched to a gene: 2. The CDR3 extends over 14 amino acids. This receptor was taken from a man between 35 and 55 years old in good health and CMV-seropositive. Material: PBMCs. The rearrangement links TRBV7-2 to TRBJ1-6, with 9 bases aligning to TRBD1. CDR3 sequence (DNA): TGTGCCAGCAGCCGGGACAGGGCTAATTCACCCCTCCACTTT. The encoded protein is CASSRDRANSPLHF.